This T cell receptor beta chain was documented in a study of cytomegalovirus exposure and HLA in healthy donors. V lost 1 base, J lost 2 bases, and 3 bases stayed unmatched. There are 15 residues in the CDR3. In germline, CDR1 is SEHNR, CDR2 FQNEAQ (reference sequence). Study-level findings and limits: The study recorded about 160 TCR beta chains that were cytomegalovirus-associated. Segments of the TCR beta V type were, in most cases, productive about 87% or about 30% of the time in an earlier analysis.

For this clone: Its target is unknown.

Researchers ran the PCR with 60 Vbeta and 13 Jbeta primers. Assay used: immunoSEQ multiplex PCR; TCRdb lists only in-frame clones, some missing. This table holds roughly 190,000 clones, about an eighth found once. What was sequenced was PBMCs. The origin of this receptor is a man aged 45-60 years in good health and CMV-seropositive. The V gene is TRBV7-9, the J gene TRBJ2-5; 8 bases are a match to TRBD2. The CDR3 coding sequence is TGTGCCAGCAGCTTAGAGCGGGGGAGGCAAGAGACCCAGTACTTC. Protein product: CASSLERGRQETQYF.